The rows below give T cell receptor beta chains drawn from one sample of a study of graft-versus-host responses after intestinal transplantation. The method was immunoSEQ multiplex PCR; TCRdb's version includes in-frame clones alone and lacks a portion of them. The table has 15,000 to 20,000 clones, about 93% seen once; the top ten hold approximately 2%. Sequencing was performed on PBMCs, taken less than 400 days after transplant. The receptors were sampled from a human patient who received an intestinal transplant, so some T cells may come from the graft donor. CDR3s include the opening cysteine and the closing phenylalanine or tryptophan. A D gene is named only where the DNA matches it firmly. The listing skips clone size in some rows; elsewhere it reads once, few, many or a size class.

size,V,J,D,DNA,CDR3
-,TRBV15,TRBJ1-5,-,TGTGCCACCAGCAGAACCTTCGGGGCTAATCAGCCCCAGCATTTT,CATSRTFGANQPQHF
few,TRBV7-9,TRBJ1-4,-,TGTGCCAGCAGCTTATATGCAGGGAGGGGGAATGAAAAACTGTTTTTT,CASSLYAGRGNEKLFF
once,TRBV15,TRBJ2-3,-,TGTGCCACCAGCAGAGATTTACGGGGGAGAGCAGATACGCAGTATTTT,CATSRDLRGRADTQYF
-,TRBV4-1,TRBJ2-1,TRBD2,TGCGCCAGCAGCCAGGGACTAGCGGGGGGCTACTCCTACAATGAGCAGTTCTTC,CASSQGLAGGYSYNEQFF
-,TRBV6-5,TRBJ1-2,TRBD1,TGTGCCAGCAGTTACGGGACAGGGAATGGCTACACCTTC,CASSYGTGNGYTF
-,TRBV12-5,TRBJ1-3,-,TGTGCTAGTGGGCGAGAGGGCCTCTCTGGAAACACCATATATTTT,CASGREGLSGNTIYF
-,TRBV6-6,TRBJ2-2,-,TGTGCCAGCAGCACACTGAACACCGGGGAGCTGTTTTTT,CASSTLNTGELFF
-,TRBV7-3,TRBJ2-3,-,TGTGCCAGCAGCTTAACCGCGGGGTTCACAGATACGCAGTATTTT,CASSLTAGFTDTQYF
-,TRBV6-5,TRBJ1-6,-,TGTGCCAGCAGTATAGAGTTTTTTTCACCCCTCCACTTT,CASSIEFFSPLHF
-,TRBV30,TRBJ2-2,TRBD2,TGTGCCTGGAGTGTACGGGAGGGCGGGGAGCTGTTTTTT,CAWSVREGGELFF
-,TRBV5-5,TRBJ1-6,-,TGTGCCAGCAGCTTGCATGGGGCAAACCCTAATTCACCCCTCCACTTT,CASSLHGANPNSPLHF
once,TRBV6-4,TRBJ2-1,TRBD2,TGTGCCAGCAGCCCTAGCGGGGACAACAATGAGCAGTTCTTC,CASSPSGDNNEQFF
-,TRBV15,TRBJ1-4,-,TGTGCCACCAGCAGAGATCCGTCGGAAAAACTGTTTTTT,CATSRDPSEKLFF
-,TRBV6-4,TRBJ2-3,TRBD2,TGTGCCAGCAGTGACATAGCGGGAGCCACAGATACGCAGTATTTT,CASSDIAGATDTQYF
-,TRBV29-1,TRBJ1-2,TRBD1,TGCAGCGTCGAAAGACAGGGCTCTGGCTACACCTTC,CSVERQGSGYTF
-,TRBV7-3,TRBJ2-5,TRBD2,TGTGCCAGCAGCGGGATAGCGGGGGGGCACCAAGAGACCCAGTACTTC,CASSGIAGGHQETQYF
-,TRBV2,TRBJ2-3,-,TGTGCCAGCAGGGAGCGGGTCACAGATACGCAGTATTTT,CASRERVTDTQYF
few,TRBV5-1,TRBJ2-7,-,TGCGCCAGCAGCTCCCGGACGGGGGTTGGGCAGTACTTC,CASSSRTGVGQYF
-,TRBV5-3,TRBJ2-1,-,TGTGCCAGAAGCCCCCGGGGGGCCCAAACCATCCCCTACAATGAGCAGTTCTTC,CARSPRGAQTIPYNEQFF
-,TRBV6-5,TRBJ1-1,-,TGTGCCAGCAGTCCCGACAACGTTAAAACTGAAGCTTTCTTT,CASSPDNVKTEAFF
-,TRBV2,TRBJ2-2,-,TGTGCCAGCAGGGTCAGGGCGGGGGAGCTGTTTTTT,CASRVRAGELFF
-,TRBV5-1,TRBJ1-4,TRBD1,TGCGCCAGCAGCTTGGGACAGGGGGCTGAAAAACTGTTTTTT,CASSLGQGAEKLFF
-,TRBV7-6,TRBJ2-7,-,TGTGCCAGCAGCTTACTTGGGGCCCACGAGCAGTACTTC,CASSLLGAHEQYF
-,TRBV29-1,TRBJ2-1,-,TGCAGCGCCCCAGCGGACACCCACAATGAGCAGTTCTTC,CSAPADTHNEQFF
-,TRBV6-1,TRBJ2-3,-,TGTGCCAGCAATCCCGTACTCACAGATACGCAGTATTTT,CASNPVLTDTQYF
-,TRBV6-6,TRBJ2-3,-,TGTGCCACCCAGGAGAATTCTAGCACAGATACGCAGTATTTT,CATQENSSTDTQYF
-,TRBV9,TRBJ2-7,TRBD2,TGTGCCAGCAGCCCCAGCGGGAGCCCTAGGGACGAGCAGTACTTC,CASSPSGSPRDEQYF
-,TRBV7-9,TRBJ1-2,TRBD1,TGTGCCAGCAGTCAGTCCGGGACAGGGGCCTCTAACTATGGCTACACCTTC,CASSQSGTGASNYGYTF
few,TRBV6-1,TRBJ1-5,TRBD1,TGTGCCAGCAGTGTACTACAGGGGGGGGGTCAGCCCCAGCATTTT,CASSVLQGGGQPQHF
-,TRBV29-1,TRBJ2-2,-,TGCAGCGTTGAAGCATTAGGGAGCACCGGGGAGCTGTTTTTT,CSVEALGSTGELFF
-,TRBV5-1,TRBJ1-3,TRBD1,TGCGCCAGCAGTTGGGACAGCGGCTCTGGAAACACCATATATTTT,CASSWDSGSGNTIYF
few,TRBV6-4,TRBJ1-3,-,TGTGCCAGCAGTGACAGATCGGACGGGAGCTCTGGAAACACCATATATTTT,CASSDRSDGSSGNTIYF
-,TRBV28,TRBJ2-5,TRBD2,TGTGCCAGCAGTTTATACGGGAGGCAAGAGACCCAGTACTTC,CASSLYGRQETQYF
-,TRBV5-1,TRBJ1-2,-,TGCGCCAGCAGCTTGGAGGGGAAGGGGTCGCAATCCAAAGGCTACACCTTC,CASSLEGKGSQSKGYTF
-,TRBV6-5,TRBJ2-7,-,TGTGCCAGCAGTTACTCGTCCGGCGGCTACGAGCAGTACTTC,CASSYSSGGYEQYF
-,TRBV28,TRBJ1-1,-,TGTGCCAGCAGTTCCCCCGGGGGGTGGAACACTGAAGCTTTCTTT,CASSSPGGWNTEAFF
-,TRBV5-4,TRBJ1-2,-,TGTGCCAGCAGCTTGGGACAGCAGTATGGCTACACCTTC,CASSLGQQYGYTF
-,TRBV7-2,TRBJ2-7,-,TGTGCCAGCAGCCCTGTTAGGTCCTACGAGCAGTACTTC,CASSPVRSYEQYF
-,TRBV28,TRBJ2-3,-,TGTGCCAGCAGTTTATTGCGGGCCACAGATACGCAGTATTTT,CASSLLRATDTQYF
few,TRBV5-4,TRBJ1-1,-,TGTGCCAGCAGCTTGGAGGGGGGGAGGAACACTGAAGCTTTCTTT,CASSLEGGRNTEAFF
-,TRBV6-1,TRBJ2-1,-,TGTGCCAGCAGTCAGACTGTCGGTGAGCAGTTCTTC,CASSQTVGEQFF
-,TRBV4-1,TRBJ2-7,TRBD2,TGCGCCAGCAGCCAAGCCAGGACTAGCGGGGGGGACACCTACGAGCAGTACTTC,CASSQARTSGGDTYEQYF
-,TRBV6-4,TRBJ2-2,-,TGTGCCAGCAGTGACGGGAACACCGGGGAGCTGTTTTTT,CASSDGNTGELFF
-,TRBV5-1,TRBJ2-3,-,TGCGCCAGCAGCCCCCCCGGGACTGCTAGCACAGATACGCAGTATTTT,CASSPPGTASTDTQYF
-,TRBV4-1,TRBJ1-6,TRBD1,TGCGCCAGCAGCCACGACCAGGGGGTCGATTCACCCCTCCACTTT,CASSHDQGVDSPLHF
-,TRBV4-1,TRBJ1-1,-,TGCGCCAGCAGGTCGGGGGCGGAAGCTTTCTTT,CASRSGAEAFF
-,TRBV6-5,TRBJ2-7,-,TGTGCCAGCAGTTTAAAGGGTACCTACGAGCAGTACTTC,CASSLKGTYEQYF
-,TRBV7-3,TRBJ2-2,TRBD1,TGTGCCAGCAGCCTCTATAGGACAGGGGGCACCGGGGAGCTGTTTTTT,CASSLYRTGGTGELFF
-,TRBV9,TRBJ1-1,-,TGTGCCAGCAGCGTAGGAGCCCAGCTCAACACTGAAGCTTTCTTT,CASSVGAQLNTEAFF
-,TRBV2,TRBJ2-7,TRBD2,TGTGCCAGCTTACCACTAGCGGGGAAGGTCTACGAGCAGTACTTC,CASLPLAGKVYEQYF
-,TRBV6-1,TRBJ1-6,TRBD1,TGTGCCAGCAGTGTAAGGGCCCCTCGGGACAGCTCCTATAATTCACCCCTCCACTTT,CASSVRAPRDSSYNSPLHF
-,TRBV7-2,TRBJ1-2,-,TGTGCCAGCAGCCCACAGGCTTCAGCTAACTATGGCTACACCTTC,CASSPQASANYGYTF
-,TRBV9,TRBJ1-1,-,TGTGCCAGCAGCACTGGAGTGGGGAACACTGAAGCTTTCTTT,CASSTGVGNTEAFF
-,TRBV7-2,TRBJ2-5,-,TGTGCCAGCAGCTCAGGGCAGAAAGAGACCCAGTACTTC,CASSSGQKETQYF
-,TRBV7-9,TRBJ1-2,TRBD1,TGTGCCAGCAGCCGGGACAGGAAGGGCTACACCTTC,CASSRDRKGYTF